These 15 T cell receptor beta chains came from one sample sequenced in a study of T cells in narcolepsy. The data were produced by immunoSEQ multiplex PCR, yet TCRdb's version contains in-frame clones alone and is incomplete. The data hold over 30,000 clones, with roughly nine tenths observed a single time. The sample consisted of CD45RA- memory CD4+ T cells from PBMCs. The receptors derive from a human donor with narcolepsy.

The chain is built from TRBV7-2 and TRBJ2-5; D perhaps matches TRBD2 (6 bases). Germline V CDR1 and CDR2: SGHTA, FQGNSA. CDR3 length equals 14 residues. The V end was cut by 3 bases, the J end by 14 bases, with 22 bases between. In nucleotides, the CDR3 is TGTGCCAGCAGCTTCACGGGACCCCGGGACTCCCCTTACTTC. It encodes CASSFTGPRDSPYF.

J is TRBJ2-1 and V is TRBV27; 8 bases map to TRBD2. The ends lost 5 bases at V and 9 bases at J; junction bases unmatched: 12. This CDR3 has 15 residues. Germline loops: CDR1 MNHEY, CDR2 SMNVEV (reference sequence). In DNA, the CDR3 is TGTGCCAGCAGTCCCACAGGGTATACTAGCGGTGAGCAGTTCTTC. Its translation is CASSPTGYTSGEQFF.

The chain has TRBV6-6 and TRBJ2-7, with 7 positions matching TRBD1. There are 15 residues in the CDR3. In germline, CDR1 is MNHNY, CDR2 SVGAGI (reference sequence). J lost 1 base, V lost 4 bases, and 7 bases had no gene match. This CDR3 is CASSSGDRVSYEQYF. The CDR3 coding sequence is TGTGCCAGCAGTTCCGGCGACAGGGTGTCCTACGAGCAGTACTTC.

The chain joins TRBV18 to TRBJ2-1; 13 bases are shared with TRBD2. The germline gives CDR1 KGHSH, CDR2 LQKENI. V lost 3 bases to trimming and J lost 9 bases; unmatched junction nucleotides: 11. This CDR3 comprises 17 residues. CDR3 nucleotide sequence: TGTGCCAGCTCACCCCAGCTACTAGCGGGGGGGCCGGTTGAGCAGTTCTTC. Amino acids: CASSPQLLAGGPVEQFF.

This clone was seen a single time. CDR3 bases: TGTGCCAGCAGCGTAGGAGGCGGAACCTACGAGCAGTACTTC. It specifies CASSVGGGTYEQYF. This chain joins TRBV9 and TRBJ2-7, with no clear D. Germline V gene data show CDR1 as SGDLS and CDR2 as YYNGEE. This CDR3 spans 14 amino acids. Trimming took 0 bases from V and 2 from J, leaving 9 bases between them.

The rearrangement uses TRBV7-8 and TRBJ2-3; no clear D gene. This CDR3 is 15 amino acids long. Trimming took 3 bases from V and 1 from J, leaving 11 bases between them. Germline values: CDR1 SGHVS, CDR2 FQNEAQ. This CDR3 is CASSFVSGGTDTQYF. CDR3 DNA sequence: TGTGCCAGCAGCTTTGTCTCTGGGGGCACAGATACGCAGTATTTT.

The table lists this clone with a count of one. The chain has TRBV28 and TRBJ2-5; D may be TRBD2 (5 bases). The DNA end is more similar to TRBJ2-7, so the J call may be wrong. CDR1 is MDHEN and CDR2 is SYDVKM in the germline V gene. The length of the CDR3 is 12 residues. In DNA form, the CDR3 reads TGTGCCAGCAGTCTAGCAAATACCGAGCAGTACTTC. It specifies CASSLANTEQYF.

This chain links TRBV29-1 with TRBJ2-7, with 15 bases lining up with TRBD2. This CDR3 is 14 amino acids long. Germline loops: CDR1 SQVTM, CDR2 ANQGSEA. Trimming at V came to 5 bases and at J to 2 bases, leaving 1 base not matched to a gene. The CDR3 sequence is CSVRTSGGAYEQYF. CDR3 in DNA: TGCAGCGTTCGGACTAGCGGGGGGGCCTACGAGCAGTACTTC.

The chain employs TRBV28 and TRBJ2-2, with D unresolved. Germline CDR1 reads MDHEN; CDR2 reads SYDVKM. V was shortened by 2 bases and J by 1 base, with 14 bases between the two germline ends. CDR3 size: 17 residues. The CDR3 loop is CASSLRRRMGNTGELFF. CDR3 nucleotides: TGTGCCAGCAGTTTACGGCGCAGGATGGGGAACACCGGGGAGCTGTTTTTT.

Points on this clone: The junction departs from the called germline gene at one end, perhaps through a read error. The chain links TRBV7-2 to TRBJ1-2; D gene uncertain. CDR3 length equals 15 residues. Germline-derived CDR1 and CDR2 are SGHTA and FQGNSA. CDR3 loop: CASTLRGSSVSGYTF. Here the CDR3 DNA reads TGTGCCAGCACCTTAAGAGGGTCATCCGTTTCAGGCTACACCTTC.

This chain connects TRBV4-1 to TRBJ2-7, with 7 bases identical to TRBD2. With 0 bases clipped from V and 6 bases from J, the junction kept 14 bases outside the gene matches. This CDR3 has 17 residues. CDR1 MGHRA and CDR2 YSYEKL come from the germline V gene. The CDR3 is CASSQDIVSGRGGEQYF. Here the CDR3 DNA reads TGCGCCAGCAGCCAAGATATCGTCTCGGGGAGGGGAGGCGAGCAGTACTTC.

This clone came up once. V gene TRBV4-3 combines with J gene TRBJ1-2; D call uncertain. The V gene lost 1 base and the J gene lost 2 bases, with 8 bases spanning the gap. In germline, CDR1 is LGHNA, CDR2 YSLEER. This CDR3 comprises 14 residues. CDR3 region: CASSQAYKNYGYTF. The CDR3, as DNA: TGCGCCAGCAGCCAAGCCTACAAGAACTATGGCTACACCTTC.

This chain uses TRBV9 with TRBJ2-7; D is perhaps TRBD2 (5 bases). V lost 4 bases to trimming and J lost 0 bases, with 17 bases between them. There are 16 residues in the CDR3. The germline V gene has CDR1 SGDLS and CDR2 YYNGEE. The chain's CDR3 is CASSPSPIGDSYEQYF. The CDR3 coding sequence is TGTGCCAGCAGCCCTAGCCCTATCGGGGACTCCTACGAGCAGTACTTC.

The genes are TRBV7-8 and TRBJ2-1, with D tentatively TRBD2 (5 bases). In germline, CDR1 is SGHVS, CDR2 FQNEAQ. This CDR3 spans 14 amino acids. V gave up 7 bases and J gave up 7 bases, with 17 bases separating them. The CDR3 DNA reads as TGTGCCAGCATCCCTAGCCGTGAAGGGAATGAGCAGTTCTTC. Protein sequence: CASIPSREGNEQFF.

The genes are TRBV15 and TRBJ1-4, with 7 bases identical to TRBD1. The CDR3 sequence is 16 residues long. Germline V CDR1 and CDR2: LNHNV, YYDKDF (reference sequence). The V segment lost 5 bases and the J segment 1 base; nucleotides outside the gene matches: 7. The CDR3 sequence: CATSRDRVITNEKLFF. The CDR3 DNA reads TGTGCCACCAGCCGTGACAGGGTCATAACTAATGAAAAACTGTTTTTT.